This T cell receptor beta chain was obtained from a study of blood T cell repertoires in COVID-19. On the study more broadly: COVID-19 samples from acute and convalescent phases originated in the United States, Italy and Spain. PBMCs, B-cell-depleted T cells, or T cells were the source of the cDNA or gDNA that made up the material.

Under the authors' procedure: Estimation of nucleated cell counts relied on the amplification of reference gene primers. Some clones are missing from TCRdb's copy, which holds only in-frame ones; the method was immunoSEQ multiplex PCR. From that table come the V and J calls and clone size; the DNA was used to work out D and trimming. The sample has about 40,000 clones; approximately 81% are singletons. Points on this clone: This specimen includes other DNA sequences encoding the same CDR3.

The germline CDR1 and CDR2 sequences are SNHLY and FYNNEI. V gave up 5 bases and J gave up 5 bases; unmatched junction bases: 2. This CDR3 is 15 amino acids long. The sequenced sample was peripheral blood. The V gene is TRBV2, the J gene TRBJ2-2; 13 positions match TRBD2. The sequence was collected from an elderly man with active or convalescent COVID-19. The CDR3 DNA reads TGTGCCAGCAGTAGACTAGCGGGAGGAACCGGGGAGCTGTTTTTT. Its protein product is CASSRLAGGTGELFF.